This record covers a single T cell receptor beta chain. The sample holds many counts of this clonotype. No cognate antigen has been identified for it. Per-nucleotide qualities are absent, and no much larger clonotype sits a single base away. CDR1 and CDR2 are read off the germline V gene as SQVTM and ANQGSEA. Measured from the cysteine to the phenylalanine, the CDR3 is 13 residues long. Only CDR3 DNA is held: 39 bases, read in frame from base 1. A distance of 11 bases separates the germline ends of V and J, which lose 1 base and 6 bases respectively. This sample was taken from a study of early T cells in non-severe SARS-CoV-2 infection (dated by TCRdb to about 2021). Background on the whole study: TCR sequencing used bulk RNA from unsorted whole blood, so alpha and beta chains could not be paired.

Overall results and qualifications from the work: VDJdb matching was skewed toward anti-spike CD8 responses and likely underestimated virus-specific expansions by missing private and CD4 specificities.

The library was generated by 5' RACE. The run used a NextSeq 500. To correct for sequencing error and PCR bias, the TCR library protocol tagged individual cDNA molecules with unique molecular identifiers. Both TCR alpha and beta chains were sequenced, and tight co-correlation was observed between alpha and beta sequence abundances in each sample. The paper's processing steps were these. Decombinator V4 was used to annotate TCR sequences for V gene, J gene and CDR3. Expanded TCRs were defined as changing significantly between any two time points under a Poisson model with p below 0.0001. TCR abundances were normalised to the total number of TCRs sequenced per sample and expressed as counts per million. TRAV1-2 paired with TRAJ12, TRAJ20 or TRAJ33 defined MAIT TCRs, while TRAV10 paired with TRAJ18 defined iNKT TCRs. A search of VDJdb, accessed on 1 November 2021, was run for TCRs annotated to CMV, EBV and SARS-CoV-2, with TCRs annotated for multiple antigens excluded. TCRdb reworked the public reads: Q25 trimming with fastp, MiXCR clone assembly, productive beta chains retained. Rows matching on CDR3 protein sequence are summarized as one entry with the most common DNA and genes. The V and J calls, along with clone size, are taken from TCRdb and not from the paper's own processing. The sample table holds 45,000 to 65,000 distinct CDR3 sequences, of which about 9.1% were seen once. The ten largest clonotypes hold around 4% of the sample.

Set within a cohort of healthcare workers in London, UK, this nested case-control study involved weekly PCR testing of nasopharyngeal swabs along with blood sampling. Healthcare workers were recruited between 23 and 31 March 2020, during the week of the UK lockdown, and were followed weekly for up to about 15 weeks. The clonotype originates from an adult who was a healthcare worker with PCR-confirmed SARS-CoV-2 infection or an uninfected control (not recorded which). The sample consisted of whole blood. The chain was built from TRBV29-1 and TRBJ2-3; the D gene is not confidently resolved. In nucleotides, the sequence is TGCAGCGTTGAAGGGTGGGGATTGGATACGCAGTATTTT. The encoded protein is CSVEGWGLDTQYF.